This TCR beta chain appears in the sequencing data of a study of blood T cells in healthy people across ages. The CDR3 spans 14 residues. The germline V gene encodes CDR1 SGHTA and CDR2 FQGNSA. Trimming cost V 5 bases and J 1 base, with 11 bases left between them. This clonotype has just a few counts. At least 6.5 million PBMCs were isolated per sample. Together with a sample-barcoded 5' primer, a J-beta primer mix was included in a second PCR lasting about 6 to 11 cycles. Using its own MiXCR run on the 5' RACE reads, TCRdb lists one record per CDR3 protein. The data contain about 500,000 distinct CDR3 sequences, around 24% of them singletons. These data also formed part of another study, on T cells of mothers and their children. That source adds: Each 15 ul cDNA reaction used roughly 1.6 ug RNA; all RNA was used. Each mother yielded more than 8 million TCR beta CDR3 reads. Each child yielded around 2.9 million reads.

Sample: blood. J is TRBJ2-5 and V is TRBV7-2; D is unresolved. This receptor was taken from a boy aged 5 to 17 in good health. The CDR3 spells CASSPSRSQETQYF. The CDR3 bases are TGTGCCAGCAGCCCCTCGCGGAGCCAAGAGACCCAGTACTTC.